This T cell receptor beta chain is from a study of CD8+ T cells in alopecia areata. The study's findings and limits: Mice showed clearer TCR sharing than patients did, a gap that was possibly HLA-related. Normal scalp showed lower clonality than lesional scalp, especially alopecia totalis/universalis. Sequences from scalp samples also cover resident alphabeta T cells of normal skin.

Isolated RNA was reverse transcribed into cDNA used as the sequencing template. Produced via immunoSEQ multiplex PCR; TCRdb's table is partial and in-frame only. The table shows 90,000 to 130,000 clones, with 45% to 70% occurring only once. A remark on this clone: Its antigen remains unknown.

Trimming took 4 bases from V and 3 from J; bases not matched to a gene: 3. Germline CDR1 SGHNT, CDR2 YYREEE (reference sequence). The CDR3 extends over 15 amino acids. This TCR derives from a human donor in good health. This chain links TRBV5-4 with TRBJ1-3; the match to TRBD1 covers 11 bases. The sequencing input was CD8+ T cells sorted from blood. CDR3 protein: CASSMDRGLGNTIYF. The CDR3 DNA reads TGTGCCAGCAGCATGGACAGGGGGCTTGGAAACACCATATATTTT.